This T cell receptor beta chain comes out of a study of shared clonotypes between healthy human individuals. The study, taken as a whole, reports: Generation of non-shared clonotypes was less probable than generation of clonotypes shared by all four donors. Some naive CD4 clonotypes, roughly 4.8%, turned up in common across several donors.

A note on this clone: Antigen specificity is unknown.

The assay ran at deep level. Profiling relied on immunoSEQ multiplex PCR, and the TCRdb table lists in-frame clones only, not all of them. This sample has more than 400,000 clones, with 90% to 96% found just once. Germline lookup yields CDR1 MNHEY and CDR2 SMNVEV (reference sequence). The germline V and J ends were trimmed by 3 bases and 5 bases, with 13 bases remaining between them. The CDR3 loop spans 15 amino acids. The receptor was isolated from a woman aged 25 to 39 in good health. This chain connects TRBV27 to TRBJ1-4; unclear D gene. The sequencing input was naive CD4+ T cells sorted from blood. Specified subset: CD45RA+ positively selected. As DNA, the CDR3 is TGTGCCAGCAGTTTCACCCGTGGGCGCAATGAAAAACTGTTTTTT. It translates to CASSFTRGRNEKLFF. The variable domain in full, completed from reference TRBV27 and TRBJ1-4, reads EAQVTQNPRYLITVTGKKLTVTCSQNMNHEYMSWYRQDPGLGLRQIYYSMNVEVTDKGDVPEGYKVSRKEKRNFPLILESPSPNQTSLYFCASSFTRGRNEKLFFGSGTQLSVL.